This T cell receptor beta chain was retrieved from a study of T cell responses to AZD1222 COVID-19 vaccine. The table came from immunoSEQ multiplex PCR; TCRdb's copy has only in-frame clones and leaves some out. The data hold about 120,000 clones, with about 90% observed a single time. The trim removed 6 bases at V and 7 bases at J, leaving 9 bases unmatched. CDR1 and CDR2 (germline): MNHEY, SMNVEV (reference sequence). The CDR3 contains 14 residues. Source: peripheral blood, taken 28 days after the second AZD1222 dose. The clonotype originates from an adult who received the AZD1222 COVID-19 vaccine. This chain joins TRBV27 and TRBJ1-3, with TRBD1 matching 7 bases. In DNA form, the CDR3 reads TGTGCCAGCAGAGCCGGGACAGAGACCAACACCATATATTTT. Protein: CASRAGTETNTIYF.